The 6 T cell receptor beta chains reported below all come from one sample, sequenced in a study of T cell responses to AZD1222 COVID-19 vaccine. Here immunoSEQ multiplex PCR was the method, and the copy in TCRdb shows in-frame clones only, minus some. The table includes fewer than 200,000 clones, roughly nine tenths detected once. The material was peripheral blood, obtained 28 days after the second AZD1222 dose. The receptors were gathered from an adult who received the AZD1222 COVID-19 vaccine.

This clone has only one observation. CDR3: CASSTVGGTNTEAFF. DNA for the CDR3: TGCGCCAGCAGCACAGTGGGAGGAACAAACACTGAAGCTTTCTTT. The chain is built from TRBV4-1 and TRBJ1-1, with D unclear. V dropped 5 bases and J dropped 2 bases, with 15 bases sitting between them. CDR1 is MGHRA, CDR2 YSYEKL, per germline. The CDR3 has 15 residues.

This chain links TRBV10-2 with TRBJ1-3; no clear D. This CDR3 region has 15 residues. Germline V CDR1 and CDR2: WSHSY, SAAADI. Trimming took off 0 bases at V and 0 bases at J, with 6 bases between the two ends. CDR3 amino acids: CASSESYSSGNTIYF. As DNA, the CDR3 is TGCGCCAGCAGTGAGTCATACAGCTCTGGAAACACCATATATTTT.

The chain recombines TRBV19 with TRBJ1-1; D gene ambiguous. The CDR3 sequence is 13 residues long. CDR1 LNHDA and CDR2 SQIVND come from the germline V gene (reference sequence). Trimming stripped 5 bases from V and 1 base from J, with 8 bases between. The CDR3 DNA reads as TGTGCCAGTAGTCTACAGTGGAACACTGAAGCTTTCTTT. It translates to CASSLQWNTEAFF.

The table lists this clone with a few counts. This CDR3 reads CASSVGGSYGYTF. In nucleotides, the CDR3 is TGTGCCAGCAGTGTTGGGGGATCCTATGGCTACACCTTC. The chain combines TRBV25-1 with TRBJ1-2; a possible D gene is TRBD1 (5 bases). V gave up 4 bases and J gave up 4 bases, with 10 bases separating them. Germline lookup yields CDR1 MGHDK and CDR2 SYGVNS. CDR3 length: 13 amino acids.

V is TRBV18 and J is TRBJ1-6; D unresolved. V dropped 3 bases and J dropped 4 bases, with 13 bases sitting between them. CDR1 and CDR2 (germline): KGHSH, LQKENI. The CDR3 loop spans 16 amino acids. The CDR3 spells CASSPHSKIYNSPLHF. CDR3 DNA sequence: TGTGCCAGCTCACCGCACAGCAAAATTTATAATTCACCCCTCCACTTT.

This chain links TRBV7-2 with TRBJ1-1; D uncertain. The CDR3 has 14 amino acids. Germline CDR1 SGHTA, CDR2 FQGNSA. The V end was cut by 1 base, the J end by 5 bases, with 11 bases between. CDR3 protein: CASSLEKGWTEAFF. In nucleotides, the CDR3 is TGTGCCAGCAGCTTAGAAAAGGGTTGGACTGAAGCTTTCTTT.